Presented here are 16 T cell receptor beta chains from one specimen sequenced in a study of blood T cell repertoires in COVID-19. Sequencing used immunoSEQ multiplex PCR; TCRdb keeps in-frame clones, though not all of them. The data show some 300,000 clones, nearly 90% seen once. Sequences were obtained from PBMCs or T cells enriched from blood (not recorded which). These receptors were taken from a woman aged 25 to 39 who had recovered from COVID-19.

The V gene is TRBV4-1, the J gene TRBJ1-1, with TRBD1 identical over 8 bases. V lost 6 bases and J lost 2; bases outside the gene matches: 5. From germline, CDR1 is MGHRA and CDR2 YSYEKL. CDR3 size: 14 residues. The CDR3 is CASRASGGNTEAFF. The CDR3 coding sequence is TGCGCCAGCAGGGCATCAGGGGGCAACACTGAAGCTTTCTTT.

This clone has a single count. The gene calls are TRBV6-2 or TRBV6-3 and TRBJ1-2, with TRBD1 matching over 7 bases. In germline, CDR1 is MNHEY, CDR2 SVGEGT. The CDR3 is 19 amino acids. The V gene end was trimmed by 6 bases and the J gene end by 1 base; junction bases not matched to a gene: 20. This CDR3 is CASSGPVGAQGTLNYGYTF. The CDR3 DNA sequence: TGTGCCAGCAGCGGGCCGGTGGGCGCACAGGGGACTCTTAACTATGGCTACACCTTC.

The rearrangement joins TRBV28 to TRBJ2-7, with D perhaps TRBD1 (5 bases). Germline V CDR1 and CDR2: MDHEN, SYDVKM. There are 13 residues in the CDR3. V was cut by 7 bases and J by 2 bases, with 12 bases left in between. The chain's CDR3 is CASNQGWTYEQYF. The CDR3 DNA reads TGTGCCAGCAACCAGGGTTGGACCTACGAGCAGTACTTC.

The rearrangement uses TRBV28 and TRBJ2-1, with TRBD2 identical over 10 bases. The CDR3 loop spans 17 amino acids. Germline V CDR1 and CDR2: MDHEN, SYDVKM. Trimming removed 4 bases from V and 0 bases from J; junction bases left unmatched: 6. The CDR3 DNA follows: TGTGCCAGCAGTTCGCTAGCGGGAGACCTCTCCTACAATGAGCAGTTCTTC. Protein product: CASSSLAGDLSYNEQFF.

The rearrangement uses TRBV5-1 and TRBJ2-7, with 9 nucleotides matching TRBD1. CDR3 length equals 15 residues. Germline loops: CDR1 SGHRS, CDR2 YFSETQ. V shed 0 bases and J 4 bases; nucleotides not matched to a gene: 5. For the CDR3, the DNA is TGCGCCAGCAGCTTGGCCCCCGGGACAGGGTACGAGCAGTACTTC. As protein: CASSLAPGTGYEQYF.

The CDR3 DNA follows: TGTGCCAGCAGCCGTCTTCGGGACAGGGATGGCTACACCTTC. Its protein product is CASSRLRDRDGYTF. The chain joins TRBV11-2 to TRBJ1-2; 9 bases line up with TRBD1. J lost 6 bases, V lost 5 bases, and 7 bases had no gene match. Germline V gene lookup returns CDR1 SGHAT and CDR2 FQNNGV. The CDR3 covers 14 residues.

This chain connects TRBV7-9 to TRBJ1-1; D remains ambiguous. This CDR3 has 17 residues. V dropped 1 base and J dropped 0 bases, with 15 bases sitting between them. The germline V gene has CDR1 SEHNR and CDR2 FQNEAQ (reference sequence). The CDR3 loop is CASSLVPGNGLNTEAFF. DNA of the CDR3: TGTGCCAGCAGCTTAGTACCCGGGAATGGGTTGAACACTGAAGCTTTCTTT.

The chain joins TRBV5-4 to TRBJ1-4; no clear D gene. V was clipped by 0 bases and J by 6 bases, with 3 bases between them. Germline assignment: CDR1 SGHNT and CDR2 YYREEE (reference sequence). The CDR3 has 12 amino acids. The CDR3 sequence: CASSLVDEKLFF. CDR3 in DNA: TGTGCCAGCAGCTTGGTCGATGAAAAACTGTTTTTT. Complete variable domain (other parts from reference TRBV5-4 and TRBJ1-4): ETGVTQSPTHLIKTRGQQVTLRCSSQSGHNTVSWYQQALGQGPQFIFQYYREEENGRGNFPPRFSGLQFPNYSSELNVNALELDDSALYLCASSLVDEKLFFGSGTQLSVL.

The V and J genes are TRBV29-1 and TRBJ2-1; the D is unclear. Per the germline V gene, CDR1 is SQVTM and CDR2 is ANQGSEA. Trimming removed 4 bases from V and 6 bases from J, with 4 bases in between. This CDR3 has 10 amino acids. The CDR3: CSVVLNEQFF. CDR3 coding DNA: TGCAGCGTTGTTCTCAATGAGCAGTTCTTC.

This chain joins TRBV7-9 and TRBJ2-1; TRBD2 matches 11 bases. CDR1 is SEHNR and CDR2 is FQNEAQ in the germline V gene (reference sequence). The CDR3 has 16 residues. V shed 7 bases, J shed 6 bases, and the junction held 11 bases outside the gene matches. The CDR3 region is CASKQLAGGPGNEQFF. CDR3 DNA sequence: TGTGCCAGCAAGCAGTTAGCGGGAGGGCCAGGCAATGAGCAGTTCTTC.

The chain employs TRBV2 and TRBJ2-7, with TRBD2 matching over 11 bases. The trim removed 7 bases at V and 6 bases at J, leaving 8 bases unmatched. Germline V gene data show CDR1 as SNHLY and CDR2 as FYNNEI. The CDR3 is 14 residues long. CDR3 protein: CASNTELAGAEQYF. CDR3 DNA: TGTGCCAGCAATACTGAACTAGCGGGGGCCGAGCAGTACTTC. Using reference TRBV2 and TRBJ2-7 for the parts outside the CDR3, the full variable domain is EPEVTQTPSHQVTQMGQEVILRCVPISNHLYFYWYRQILGQKVEFLVSFYNNEISEKSEIFDDQFSVERPDGSNFTLKIRSTKLEDSAMYFCASNTELAGAEQYFGPGTRLTVT.

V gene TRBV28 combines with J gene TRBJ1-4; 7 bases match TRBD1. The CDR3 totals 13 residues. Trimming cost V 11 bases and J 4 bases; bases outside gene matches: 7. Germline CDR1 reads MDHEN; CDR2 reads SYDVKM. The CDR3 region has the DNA TGTGCCGGAAACGACAGGGATAATGAAAAACTGTTTTTT. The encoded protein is CAGNDRDNEKLFF.

This chain's CDR3 is CASSLAPYSGANVLTF. In nucleotides, the CDR3 is TGCGCCAGCAGCTTGGCTCCGTACTCTGGGGCCAACGTCCTGACTTTC. The gene calls are TRBV5-1 and TRBJ2-6; D gene unclear. Germline loops: CDR1 SGHRS, CDR2 YFSETQ. V was cut by 0 bases and J by 0 bases, with 7 bases left in between. There are 16 residues in the CDR3.

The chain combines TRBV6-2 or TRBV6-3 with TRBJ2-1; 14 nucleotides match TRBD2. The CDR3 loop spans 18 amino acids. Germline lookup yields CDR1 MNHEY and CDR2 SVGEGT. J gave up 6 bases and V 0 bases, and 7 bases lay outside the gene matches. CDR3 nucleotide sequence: TGTGCCAGCAGTTACTCCGGACTAGCGGGAGGTCTGATCAATGAGCAGTTCTTC. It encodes CASSYSGLAGGLINEQFF.

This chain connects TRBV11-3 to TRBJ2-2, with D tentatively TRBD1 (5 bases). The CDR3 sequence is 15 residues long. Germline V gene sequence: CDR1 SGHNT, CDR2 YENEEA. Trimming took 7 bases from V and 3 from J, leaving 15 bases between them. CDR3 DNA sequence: TGTGCCAGCACCCCCCTCCAGGGCTACACCGGGGAGCTGTTTTTT. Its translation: CASTPLQGYTGELFF. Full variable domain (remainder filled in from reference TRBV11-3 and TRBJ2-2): EAGVVQSPRYKIIEKKQPVAFWCNPISGHNTLYWYLQNLGQGPELLIRYENEEAVDDSQLPKDRFSAERLKGVDSTLKIQPAELGDSAVYLCASTPLQGYTGELFFGEGSRLTVL.

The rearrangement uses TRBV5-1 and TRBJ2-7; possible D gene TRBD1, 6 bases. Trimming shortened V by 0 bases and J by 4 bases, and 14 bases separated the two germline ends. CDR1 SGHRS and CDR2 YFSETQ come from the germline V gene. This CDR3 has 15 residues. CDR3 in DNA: TGCGCCAGCAGCTTGGGACAGGCAGGGGTATACGAGCAGTACTTC. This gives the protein CASSLGQAGVYEQYF. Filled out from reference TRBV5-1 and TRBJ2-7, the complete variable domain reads KAGVTQTPRYLIKTRGQQVTLSCSPISGHRSVSWYQQTPGQGLQFLFEYFSETQRNKGNFPGRFSGRQFSNSRSEMNVSTLELGDSALYLCASSLGQAGVYEQYFGPGTRLTVT.